This TCR beta chain was sequenced in a study of T cells in Graves' hyperthyroidism and ophthalmopathy (dated 2019 in TCRdb). Background for the entire study: Peripheral blood samples were taken at the time of initial diagnosis, prior to any treatment. To identify TCR V-J signatures that set the groups apart, the researchers used a discovery cohort of 100 or so patients, made up of under 45 with Graves' ophthalmopathy and some 55 with stable Graves' hyperthyroidism. An independent validation cohort of 18 to 20 hyperthyroidism patients and approximately 17 patients who later progressed to ophthalmopathy tested prospective prediction of ophthalmopathy. The 100 or so discovery patients were divided at random into training and test sets in a 7:3 ratio. In addition, the study compared T-cell repertoires in thyroid tissue and in blood from five to seven Graves' hyperthyroidism patients. After blood sampling, hyperthyroidism patients were treated with methimazole at a starting dose of 30 mg daily, and ophthalmopathy patients were treated with high-dose intravenous methylprednisolone. TCR Vbeta CDR3 sequencing of approximately 140 peripheral blood samples (over 40 ophthalmopathy, about 74 hyperthyroidism and roughly 17 progressor patients) is reported in the paper. Summary of the overall study and its limitations: Ophthalmopathy was separated from stable hyperthyroidism by a 13 V-J signature model, with around 90% sensitivity and roughly 84% specificity obtained in cross-validation and 80%/75% obtained in testing. Most expanded thyroid clonotypes (frequency above 0.001) were also found in blood, which suggests that blood repertoires may mirror thyroid immune responses. During validation, the model predicted progression to ophthalmopathy a median of approximately six months ahead of onset, with around 70% sensitivity and less than 85% specificity. Sample size was not statistically predetermined, and investigators were not blinded to group allocation.

The table lists this clonotype with a few counts. Its recognized antigen is unknown. The input lacks base qualities; no much larger clone sits a single base away. A patient counted as having stable Graves' hyperthyroidism if no progression to ophthalmopathy occurred over 18 months of follow-up. Hyperthyroidism patients were newly diagnosed, had a disease duration of under 2 months, and were aged 18 to 65 years. Patients with uncontrolled infections, other autoimmune diseases, pregnancy or lactation were excluded. Clinical symptoms, serum thyroxine and TRAb, thyroid ultrasound, and orbital computed tomography formed the basis for the diagnoses. Ficoll-Paque density gradient centrifugation was used to isolate PBMCs from approximately 10 ml of fresh peripheral blood. Trizol reagent was used to extract total RNA, and RNA quality was then checked on an Agilent 2100 Bioanalyzer. TCR beta CDR3 regions were amplified from RNA transcripts. The first round of RT-PCR for the TCR CDR3 was performed with the HTBI primer set and the Qiagen OneStep RT-PCR kit. Libraries were constructed in a second round of multiplex PCR, after which size selection and purification were performed. Paired-end sequencing of the libraries was performed with 100 bp reads on an Illumina HiSeq2000. As for the authors' bioinformatics: SOAPnuke was used to process the raw data, with reads discarded if the reads contained adapters or uncalled bases, had a mean Phred below 15, or lacked an exact constant-primer or identifier match. High-quality paired reads were merged using COPE v1.2.5, and each unique nucleotide sequence was defined as a clonotype. MiTCR v1.1 was used to align clonotypes to the IMGT TRBV, TRBD and TRBJ reference segments. The analysis included only V-J combinations with a frequency above 0.0001, which together covered around 99% of the repertoires. The TCS score was defined as F50 (clonal expansion) divided by E x V (chaos), with BLOSUM62-based TCRdist calculated between CDR3 peptides within each V-J. Welch's t-statistics and random forest reduced roughly 500 V-J features to 13, which were used in a naive Bayes classifier (R e1071). Thyroid-blood repertoire similarity was quantified with the Morisita-Horn index. Clones were called with MiXCR by TCRdb after fastp trimmed the public reads at Q25, and only in-frame beta chains were retained. One record per CDR3 amino acid sequence lists the most common genes and DNA. The V and J calls shown here were made by TCRdb, not taken from the authors' results. The sample includes hundreds of thousands of distinct CDR3 sequences, with over 35% observed a single time. The ten largest clonotypes hold 8% to 9% of the sample.

Per the germline V gene, SNHLY is the CDR1 and FYNNEI is the CDR2. From V the trimming removes 7 bases and from J it removes 8 bases, while the gene matches leave 11 bases of the junction unaccounted for. The CDR3 runs 15 amino acids, cysteine and phenylalanine included. Of all the DNA, just the CDR3 is kept, 45 bases in frame from base 1. The source material was blood. This receptor was obtained from a man aged 18 to 30 with Graves' hyperthyroidism. This chain joins TRBV2 to TRBJ1-4; TRBD1 aligns with 9 central bases. The encoded CDR3 is CASNRRDREDEKLFF. The nucleotides are TGTGCCAGCAACCGCCGGGACAGGGAGGACGAAAAACTGTTTTTT.